Here is one TCR beta chain with its context. As yet, its antigen is unknown. These data are taken from a study of T cell responses to AZD1222 COVID-19 vaccine. General study points: Mapped onto spike, vaccine-associated CD4 TCRs spanned it and were dominant at 160-218 and 743-854.

TCRdb keeps only in-frame clones here, not all; method: immunoSEQ multiplex PCR. The sample shows 160,000 or so clones, 75% to 90% of them seen only once. The input for sequencing was peripheral blood, taken 28 days after the second AZD1222 dose. The origin of this receptor is an adult who received the AZD1222 COVID-19 vaccine.

As DNA, the CDR3 is TGTGCCAGCAGCACCTCGGCGGGAACGGGAGCGGTCTCTCAAGAGACCCAGTACTTC. Amino acids: CASSTSAGTGAVSQETQYF. The chain joins TRBV9 to TRBJ2-5; a weak D match, TRBD2 (6 bases). The ends were cut back, 4 bases at V and 2 bases at J, with 27 bases in the middle. The CDR3 consists of 19 residues. Germline V gene lookup returns CDR1 SGDLS and CDR2 YYNGEE. The full variable domain, with the rest looked up from reference TRBV9 and TRBJ2-5, is DSGVTQTPKHLITATGQRVTLRCSPRSGDLSVYWYQQSLDQGLQFLIQYYNGEERAKGNILERFSAQQFPDLHSELNLSSLELGDSALYFCASSTSAGTGAVSQETQYFGPGTRLLVL.